A single sample gave rise to the 31 T cell receptor beta chains below, sequenced in a study of cytomegalovirus exposure and HLA in healthy donors. The PCR used 60 Vbeta and 13 Jbeta primers. The method was immunoSEQ multiplex PCR; TCRdb's version includes in-frame clones alone and lacks a portion of them. The table has some 170,000 clones, approximately 80% seen once. The sample taken for sequencing was PBMCs. Source of these receptors: a man aged 30 to 45 in good health and CMV-seropositive.

There are a few counts of this clone. V is TRBV7-6 and J is TRBJ2-1, with 7 positions matching TRBD2. V trimming: 5 bases; J trimming: 0 bases; junction bases outside the gene matches: 4. Germline V gene lookup returns CDR1 SGHVS and CDR2 FNYEAQ. This CDR3 has 15 amino acids. The CDR3 region is CASSQAGSSYNEQFF. CDR3 nucleotides: TGTGCCAGCAGCCAAGCGGGAAGCTCCTACAATGAGCAGTTCTTC.

The chain recombines TRBV9 with TRBJ2-7, with 9 bases fitting TRBD1. CDR1 is SGDLS, CDR2 YYNGEE, per germline. The CDR3 extends over 16 amino acids. V dropped 1 base and J dropped 0; count of bases not matched to a gene: 5. Here the CDR3 DNA reads TGTGCCAGCAGCGTAACGGACAGGGGATTCTCCTACGAGCAGTACTTC. This translates into CASSVTDRGFSYEQYF.

The chain joins TRBV6-4 to TRBJ2-3; TRBD2 aligns across 11 bases. Unmatched junction bases numbered 3, after V lost 6 bases and J lost 4 bases. Per the germline V gene, CDR1 is MRHNA and CDR2 is SNTAGT. The CDR3 covers 14 residues. This CDR3 is CASSRTSGSDTQYF. CDR3 sequence (DNA): TGTGCCAGCAGCCGGACTAGCGGGTCAGATACGCAGTATTTT.

The chain is built from TRBV25-1 and TRBJ2-5, with D possibly TRBD1 on 6 matching bases. V lost 2 bases, J lost 4 bases, and 20 bases lay in between. The CDR3 runs to 17 residues. CDR1 and CDR2 (germline): MGHDK, SYGVNS. The CDR3 coding sequence is TGTGCCAGCAGTGAACTCGGCGAGGCGAGGGGGACAGAGACCCAGTACTTC. Protein product: CASSELGEARGTETQYF.

The chain uses TRBV10-3 and TRBJ2-7; D call uncertain. In germline, CDR1 is ENHRY, CDR2 SYGVKD. This CDR3 contains 16 residues. V was pared by 0 bases and J by 0 bases, with 12 bases between. The CDR3 DNA follows: TGTGCCATCAGTGAGTCATTCTCTCTCAGCTCCTACGAGCAGTACTTC. It yields the protein CAISESFSLSSYEQYF.

This clone was seen only a few times. The chain has TRBV6-1 and TRBJ1-5; TRBD1 agrees at 7 bases. V lost 3 bases and J lost 1; bases outside the gene matches: 6. CDR3 length: 16 residues. Germline V lookup: CDR1 MNHNS, CDR2 SASEGT. As DNA, the CDR3 is TGTGCCAGCAGTGAGACATACAGGGGAAGCAATCAGCCCCAGCATTTT. This translates into CASSETYRGSNQPQHF.

This chain connects TRBV5-1 to TRBJ1-1; D is possibly TRBD1 (5 bases). This CDR3 has 14 residues. V lost 4 bases, J lost 3 bases, and 13 bases lay in between. Per the germline V gene, CDR1 is SGHRS and CDR2 is YFSETQ. The chain's CDR3 is CASSLVRGDTEAFF. The CDR3 nucleotides read TGCGCCAGCAGCCTGGTACGGGGGGACACTGAAGCTTTCTTT.

The V call is TRBV30, the J call TRBJ2-5, with 11 bases fitting TRBD2. Germline V gene sequence: CDR1 GTSNPN, CDR2 SVGIG (reference sequence). V dropped 1 base and J dropped 5; count of bases not matched to a gene: 6. The length of the CDR3 is 15 residues. The CDR3: CAWSALAGGRETQYF. In DNA, the CDR3 is TGTGCCTGGAGTGCCCTAGCGGGGGGCAGGGAGACCCAGTACTTC.

The V call is TRBV6-1, the J call TRBJ1-5; no clear D. With 2 bases removed from V and 0 bases from J, the gap between germline ends came to 8 bases. The CDR3 runs 15 residues. CDR1 MNHNS and CDR2 SASEGT come from the germline V gene. The DNA of the CDR3 is TGTGCCAGCAGTGAACCCGGTTATAGCAATCAGCCCCAGCATTTT. This encodes CASSEPGYSNQPQHF.

The V and J genes are TRBV5-6 and TRBJ2-3, with unresolved D. The CDR3 is 12 amino acids. Trimming shortened V by 4 bases and J by 2 bases, and 5 bases separated the two germline ends. Germline lookup yields CDR1 SGHDT and CDR2 YYEEEE. The CDR3 loop is CASSPNTDTQYF. The CDR3 coding sequence is TGTGCCAGCAGCCCTAACACAGATACGCAGTATTTT.

This clone was picked up a small number of times. The chain links TRBV27 to TRBJ2-3; 8 bases match TRBD2. This CDR3 comprises 17 residues. Germline CDR1 MNHEY, CDR2 SMNVEV (reference sequence). Losses at the gene ends were 2 bases for V and 3 bases for J; bases not matched to a gene: 10. In DNA, the CDR3 is TGTGCCAGCAGTTTAAGATCCCCGGGACTAGGTACAGATACGCAGTATTTT. Protein sequence: CASSLRSPGLGTDTQYF.

With respect to this clone: The sample holds other DNA sequences that translate to the same CDR3. The chain links TRBV28 to TRBJ2-5; D gene unclear. The CDR3 length is 14 residues. Trimming stripped 2 bases from V and 2 bases from J, with 9 bases between. The V gene's germline CDR1 is MDHEN and CDR2 SYDVKM. The CDR3: CASSLGDRQETQYF. CDR3 in DNA: TGTGCCAGCAGTTTAGGAGATCGGCAAGAGACCCAGTACTTC.

This chain joins TRBV18 and TRBJ2-6; the D gene is possibly TRBD1 (5 bases). Germline V gene data show CDR1 as KGHSH and CDR2 as LQKENI. V was trimmed by 5 bases and J by 4 bases, leaving 12 bases between them. CDR3 length: 15 amino acids. The CDR3 DNA sequence: TGTGCCAGCTCATCCCCAGGGAACGGGGCCAACGTCCTGACTTTC. Translation: CASSSPGNGANVLTF.

This rearrangement joins TRBV4-3 to TRBJ2-2, with D possibly being TRBD1 (6 bases). The CDR3 spans 14 residues. CDR1 is LGHNA and CDR2 is YSLEER in the germline V gene. V was pared by 1 base and J by 3 bases, with 6 bases between. As DNA, the CDR3 is TGCGCCAGCAGCCAAGGACAGGACACCGGGGAGCTGTTTTTT. It translates to CASSQGQDTGELFF.

The rearrangement uses TRBV6-5 and TRBJ2-5; D perhaps matches TRBD1 (5 bases). The J call could be wrong; TRBJ2-7 is a better fit for the DNA end. Germline CDR1 reads MNHEY; CDR2 reads SVGAGI. The length of the CDR3 is 14 residues. The CDR3 bases are TGTGCCAGCAGTTACGGGCAGGGAATCAACGAGCAGTACTTC. Encoded protein: CASSYGQGINEQYF.

V gene TRBV5-6 combines with J gene TRBJ2-7; weak D call: TRBD2 (6 bases). Looked up from germline, CDR1 is SGHDT and CDR2 is YYEEEE. Trimming removed 4 bases from V and 0 bases from J, with 14 bases in between. This CDR3 comprises 15 residues. The CDR3 coding sequence is TGTGCCAGCAGCGCCTCTGGGGGAGGCTCCTACGAGCAGTACTTC. Amino acids: CASSASGGGSYEQYF.

The gene calls are TRBV9 and TRBJ2-5; D is ambiguous. Trimming cost V 0 bases and J 2 bases, with 5 bases left between them. Per germline, CDR1 SGDLS and CDR2 YYNGEE. CDR3 length equals 13 residues. The CDR3 protein is CASSVVPQETQYF. For the CDR3, the DNA is TGTGCCAGCAGCGTAGTCCCACAAGAGACCCAGTACTTC. The full variable domain, its missing parts supplied by reference TRBV9 and TRBJ2-5, is DSGVTQTPKHLITATGQRVTLRCSPRSGDLSVYWYQQSLDQGLQFLIQYYNGEERAKGNILERFSAQQFPDLHSELNLSSLELGDSALYFCASSVVPQETQYFGPGTRLLVL.

This chain joins TRBV10-3 and TRBJ1-1; TRBD1 is a possible D gene (5 bases). Germline V CDR1 and CDR2: ENHRY, SYGVKD. Trimming took off 0 bases at V and 0 bases at J, with 8 bases between the two ends. The CDR3 has 15 residues. The CDR3 DNA follows: TGTGCCATCAGTGAGTCGGGACTGATGAACACTGAAGCTTTCTTT. Protein: CAISESGLMNTEAFF.

This chain uses TRBV5-4 with TRBJ2-5; TRBD2 might be the D (6 bases). V was cut by 0 bases and J by 2 bases, with 11 bases left in between. Germline V lookup: CDR1 SGHNT, CDR2 YYREEE (reference sequence). This CDR3 is 15 amino acids long. Here the CDR3 reads CASSLGGRQQETQYF. The CDR3 region has the DNA TGTGCCAGCAGCTTGGGGGGGAGGCAGCAAGAGACCCAGTACTTC.

This clone was found once. The chain has TRBV6-1 and TRBJ1-4; perhaps TRBD1 as D (5 bases). The CDR3 covers 13 residues. Per the germline V gene, CDR1 is MNHNS and CDR2 is SASEGT. Trimming cost V 3 bases and J 11 bases, with 13 bases left between them. Here the CDR3 DNA reads TGTGCCAGCAGTGACATAGGGGCGAGGAAACTGTTTTTT. This translates into CASSDIGARKLFF.

This chain connects TRBV12-5 to TRBJ2-3; weak D call: TRBD2 (6 bases). V was trimmed by 1 base and J by 4 bases, leaving 12 bases between them. The CDR3 length is 15 residues. Germline-derived CDR1 and CDR2 are LGHNT and FRNRAP. DNA for the CDR3: TGTGCTAGTGGTTTGGGACTAGGTGGTGCAGATACGCAGTATTTT. Protein: CASGLGLGGADTQYF.

This chain links TRBV27 with TRBJ2-2; TRBD1 aligns across 7 bases. This CDR3 has 16 amino acids. The germline V gene has CDR1 MNHEY and CDR2 SMNVEV (reference sequence). J lost 2 bases, V lost 3 bases, and 6 bases had no gene match. The CDR3 DNA sequence: TGTGCCAGCAGTTTGGGCAGGGGGTCTAACACCGGGGAGCTGTTTTTT. Its protein product is CASSLGRGSNTGELFF.

The rearrangement joins TRBV19 to TRBJ1-1, with D tentatively TRBD1 (5 bases). V was pared by 4 bases and J by 0 bases, with 12 bases between. Germline V gene data show CDR1 as LNHDA and CDR2 as SQIVND (reference sequence). The CDR3 sequence is 15 residues long. CDR3 sequence: CASSTLEGVNTEAFF. Written as DNA, the CDR3 is TGTGCCAGTAGTACCCTAGAAGGGGTGAACACTGAAGCTTTCTTT.

The chain links TRBV4-1 to TRBJ2-7, with TRBD2 identical over 8 bases. CDR3 length: 17 residues. The V gene's germline CDR1 is MGHRA and CDR2 YSYEKL. With V trimmed by 1 base and J by 1 base, 9 bases remained unmatched. For the CDR3, the DNA is TGCGCCAGCAGCCAAGTCTTGGGCGGGGGGAGGTCCTACGAGCAGTACTTC. Protein: CASSQVLGGGRSYEQYF.

CDR3 bases: TGCAGCTCCTACGTAGGGACAGGGGTAGGGGATACGCAGTATTTT. Its translation: CSSYVGTGVGDTQYF. The chain is built from TRBV29-1 and TRBJ2-3; 10 bases are shared with TRBD1. The germline V gene has CDR1 SQVTM and CDR2 ANQGSEA. The CDR3 is made up of 15 amino acids. Unmatched junction bases numbered 14, after V lost 8 bases and J lost 6 bases.

This sequence joins TRBV7-9 and TRBJ1-5; D ambiguous. The CDR3 has 13 amino acids. The germline V gene has CDR1 SEHNR and CDR2 FQNEAQ (reference sequence). Trimming left V 5 bases short and J 7 bases short, with 12 bases between. CDR3 sequence: CASSPAGGQPQHF. The CDR3 coding sequence is TGTGCCAGCAGCCCGGCAGGAGGCCAGCCCCAGCATTTT.

The V and J genes are TRBV28 and TRBJ1-2; the match to TRBD1 covers 7 bases. In germline, CDR1 is MDHEN, CDR2 SYDVKM. V trimming: 2 bases; J trimming: 4 bases; junction bases outside the gene matches: 4. This CDR3 region has 14 residues. CDR3 in amino acids: CASSLTDRAYGYTF. The CDR3 DNA reads as TGTGCCAGCAGTTTAACCGACAGGGCCTATGGCTACACCTTC.

The gene calls are TRBV28 and TRBJ1-2; D unclear. Trimming took 6 bases from V and 2 from J, leaving 13 bases between them. Looked up from germline, CDR1 is MDHEN and CDR2 is SYDVKM. This CDR3 contains 14 residues. This CDR3 is CASSPPRQNYGYTF. CDR3 DNA sequence: TGTGCCAGCAGCCCACCGCGGCAAAACTATGGCTACACCTTC.

V usage is TRBV28 and J usage is TRBJ2-2, with TRBD2 matching over 16 bases. The CDR3 covers 17 residues. Germline V gene lookup returns CDR1 MDHEN and CDR2 SYDVKM. The V and J ends lost 4 bases and 5 bases, in that order; junction bases with no gene match: 4. The CDR3 region has the DNA TGTGCCAGCAGTTCGGGACTAGCGGGGGGGCAAACCGGGGAGCTGTTTTTT. Translation: CASSSGLAGGQTGELFF.

The V and J genes are TRBV7-9 and TRBJ2-3, with D perhaps TRBD2 (6 bases). Trimming shortened V by 0 bases and J by 4 bases, and 14 bases separated the two germline ends. The CDR3 is 16 residues long. CDR1 and CDR2 (germline): SEHNR, FQNEAQ (reference sequence). The CDR3 region is CASSLAPLSGADTQYF. The CDR3 DNA reads as TGTGCCAGCAGCTTAGCACCACTGTCGGGGGCAGATACGCAGTATTTT.

The J gene is TRBJ2-3, the V gene TRBV4-1, with 9 bases fitting TRBD2. The CDR3 length is 17 residues. In germline, CDR1 is MGHRA, CDR2 YSYEKL. J lost 5 bases, V lost 1 base, and 10 bases had no gene match. In nucleotides, the CDR3 is TGCGCCAGCAGCCAAGCCCCTAAGCGGGGGGTGGTAGATACGCAGTATTTT. This codes for CASSQAPKRGVVDTQYF.